Listed here are 16 T cell receptor beta chains from one sample, sequenced in a study of human T cells and chemical hapten exposure. One entry per CDR3 protein, called by TCRdb with MiXCR from the RACE reads. The data contain about 70,000 distinct CDR3 sequences, approximately 9.9% of them singletons. Time point specified: pre-sensitization, week 0. Regarding treatment: therapeutic diphenylcyclopropenone sensitization with weekly scalp DPC. The sequencing here drew on whole blood, taken in connection with sensitization to the hapten diphenylcyclopropenone (DPC). The source is a woman between 45 and 65 years old with alopecia areata. Some clones in this sample may be carry-over from other donors' samples.

This clonotype was counted ten times or more. The J gene is TRBJ1-5, the V gene TRBV27; 9 bases agree with TRBD1. The V segment lost 5 bases and the J segment 5 bases; nucleotides outside the gene matches: 7. The CDR3 is 15 residues long. Germline V CDR1 and CDR2: MNHEY, SMNVEV (reference sequence). CDR3 protein: CASSPGTGSYQPQHF. CDR3 coding DNA: TGTGCCAGCAGTCCAGGGACAGGGTCCTATCAGCCCCAGCATTTT.

There are many counts of this clonotype. The chain carries TRBV27 and TRBJ1-4; 10 bases fit TRBD1. Trimming took 7 bases from V and 7 from J; bases not matched to a gene: 9. The CDR3 length is 15 residues. Looked up from germline, CDR1 is MNHEY and CDR2 is SMNVEV (reference sequence). The DNA of the CDR3 is TGTGCCAGCAAAAAACCCGGGACAGGGGCTGAAAAACTGTTTTTT. Translating gives CASKKPGTGAEKLFF.

The table lists this clonotype with a few counts. This chain connects TRBV21-1 to TRBJ2-7; the D call of TRBD1 is as the table states it, not checked on the DNA. TRBV21-1 is designated a pseudogene. This CDR3 is 15 amino acids long. The CDR3 loop reads CASSKVGHKSYEQYF. The CDR3 coding sequence is TGTGCCAGCAGCAAAGTGGGGCACAAATCCTACGAGCAGTACTTC.

V usage is TRBV4-2 and J usage is TRBJ2-1; possibly TRBD1 or TRBD2 for D (6 bases each). Trimming pared 1 base from V and 3 bases from J, leaving 13 bases between. This CDR3 has 16 residues. Germline CDR1 reads LGHNA; CDR2 reads YNFKEQ. The DNA of the CDR3 is TGTGCCAGCAGCCAAGTTAACGGGGGCCGCTACAATGAGCAGTTCTTC. This encodes CASSQVNGGRYNEQFF.

In its sample, this clonotype was seen many times. The chain uses TRBV4-3 and TRBJ2-6; TRBD1 aligns across 9 bases. CDR1 is LGHNA, CDR2 YSLEER, per germline. This CDR3 comprises 19 residues. The V and J ends lost 5 bases and 2 bases, in that order; junction bases with no gene match: 13. For the CDR3, the DNA is TGCGCCAGCAGCTATGATACGGGGACAGGGTTTACTGGGGCCAACGTCCTGACTTTC. Protein sequence: CASSYDTGTGFTGANVLTF.

In this sample, this clonotype turned up a few times. The chain is built from TRBV27 and TRBJ2-7, with a tentative D call TRBD1 (5 bases). The germline V gene encodes CDR1 MNHEY and CDR2 SMNVEV (reference sequence). The CDR3 contains 17 residues. Trimming shortened V by 6 bases and J by 1 base, and 22 bases separated the two germline ends. This CDR3 reads CASRLYPTAHSSYEQYF. Here the CDR3 DNA reads TGTGCCAGCAGACTTTACCCGACAGCCCATAGTTCCTACGAGCAGTACTTC.

This chain uses TRBV4-2 with TRBJ2-7, with no clear D. V lost 0 bases to trimming and J lost 6 bases, with 9 bases between them. This CDR3 has 13 residues. Germline-derived CDR1 and CDR2 are LGHNA and YNFKEQ. CDR3 coding DNA: TGTGCCAGCAGCCAAGATGGGCGACGCGAGCAGTACTTC. It encodes CASSQDGRREQYF.

This clonotype came up a few times. The gene calls are TRBV20-1 and TRBJ2-1; D might be TRBD2 (5 bases). V was shortened by 1 base and J by 0 bases, with 7 bases between the two germline ends. CDR3 length: 14 residues. CDR1 is DFQATT, CDR2 SNEGSKA, per germline (reference sequence). In DNA form, the CDR3 reads TGCAGTGCTAGAGTAGGGAGCTCCTACAATGAGCAGTTCTTC. This translates into CSARVGSSYNEQFF.

This clonotype occurred many times. The chain links TRBV27 to TRBJ2-6; TRBD1 aligns across 7 bases. This CDR3 region has 16 residues. The V segment lost 5 bases and the J segment 0 bases; nucleotides outside the gene matches: 4. Germline V gives CDR1 MNHEY, CDR2 SMNVEV (reference sequence). CDR3 sequence reads: CASSTGAYSGANVLTF. DNA of the CDR3: TGTGCCAGCAGTACAGGGGCATACTCTGGGGCCAACGTCCTGACTTTC.

In its sample, this clonotype was seen many times. The chain has TRBV7-9 and TRBJ2-1; 12 bases fit TRBD1. V was pared by 1 base and J by 1 base, with 5 bases of the junction left unmatched. The germline V gene encodes CDR1 SEHNR and CDR2 FQNEAQ (reference sequence). CDR3 length: 18 residues. Here the CDR3 reads CASSLVWDRGHSYNEQFF. The CDR3 region has the DNA TGTGCCAGCAGCTTAGTTTGGGACAGGGGGCATTCCTACAATGAGCAGTTCTTC.

The gene calls are TRBV29-1 and TRBJ2-7; 11 nucleotides agree with TRBD1. The germline gives CDR1 SQVTM, CDR2 ANQGSEA. The CDR3 is 13 residues long. Trimming cost V 6 bases and J 4 bases; bases outside gene matches: 5. CDR3 in amino acids: CSVGQGARYEQYF. Written as DNA, the CDR3 is TGCAGCGTCGGACAGGGGGCGAGGTACGAGCAGTACTTC.

The V call is TRBV7-2, the J call TRBJ2-2; TRBD2 aligns across 8 bases. Germline-derived CDR1 and CDR2 are SGHTA and FQGNSA. This CDR3 region has 13 residues. V was pared by 5 bases and J by 5 bases, with 1 base of the junction left unmatched. The chain's CDR3 is CASSRGGTGELFF. The CDR3 nucleotides are TGTGCCAGCAGCCGCGGGGGGACCGGGGAGCTGTTTTTT.

This clonotype occurred a few times. The chain carries TRBV12-3 or TRBV12-4 and TRBJ1-6, with 8 bases fitting TRBD1. V shed 7 bases and J 0 bases; nucleotides not matched to a gene: 5. There are 16 residues in the CDR3. The CDR3 DNA follows: TGTGCCAGCACCCCAGGGGGCGCCTCCTATAATTCACCCCTCCACTTT. This translates into CASTPGGASYNSPLHF.

This clonotype was observed many times. CDR3: CASSQEGSPRSYGYTF. The CDR3 DNA sequence: TGTGCCAGCAGCCAAGAAGGCAGCCCACGGAGCTATGGCTACACCTTC. This sequence joins TRBV3-1 and TRBJ1-2; no clear D gene. V was pared by 0 bases and J by 4 bases, with 15 bases between. The CDR3 consists of 16 residues. Per germline, CDR1 LGHDT and CDR2 YNNKEL (reference sequence).

This sequence joins TRBV7-2 and TRBJ1-1; D gene unclear. Trimming removed 1 base at V and 5 bases at J, with 11 bases between. The CDR3 consists of 14 residues. The V gene's germline CDR1 is SGHTA and CDR2 FQGNSA. The CDR3 sequence: CASSLGSQRTEAFF. The CDR3 DNA reads as TGTGCCAGCAGCTTAGGTAGCCAGAGGACTGAAGCTTTCTTT.

V is TRBV12-3 or TRBV12-4 and J is TRBJ1-1; D gene ambiguous. V was shortened by 0 bases and J by 4 bases, with 9 bases between the two germline ends. The CDR3 covers 14 residues. DNA for the CDR3: TGTGCCAGCAGTTTAGCAACTGGAGTCACTGAAGCTTTCTTT. Its protein is CASSLATGVTEAFF.